The present entry profiles one T cell receptor (beta chain) with its context. Its specificity is unknown. V shed 5 bases and J shed 1 base, with 9 bases lying between them. This CDR3 contains 13 residues. Through a sample-barcoded 5' primer and a J-beta primer mix, a second PCR was run for roughly 6 to 11 cycles. At least 3 million CDR3-containing paired-end reads were obtained per sample. TCRdb analysed the 5' RACE reads with MiXCR anew, one entry per CDR3 protein. Seen here are around 1,500,000 distinct CDR3 sequences, 42% observed once, and the top ten hold approximately 7.9%. The data stem from a study of blood T cells in healthy people across ages. About the study: For every two T cells, template switching captured about one barcoded beta molecule. General study results and limits: Strongly correlated with naive T cell percentage was TCR beta diversity. It was held that the diversity estimates obtained from one million T cells were underestimates.

This clonotype was sampled from a woman between 18 and 29 years old in good health. The rearrangement joins TRBV12-3 or TRBV12-4 to TRBJ2-7; D is possibly TRBD1 (6 bases). Material for sequencing was blood. The CDR3 reads CASSGDTSYEQYF. For the CDR3, the DNA is TGTGCCAGCAGTGGGGACACTTCCTACGAGCAGTACTTC.